These T cell receptor beta chains were read from a single sample in a study of shared clonotypes between healthy human individuals. Sequencing was performed with immunoSEQ multiplex PCR; in TCRdb, only in-frame clones are kept and a portion is missing. The data show about 960,000 clones, 60% to 85% seen once. The sample taken for sequencing was memory CD4+ T cells sorted from blood. These receptor sequences come from a man aged 18-30 years in good health. Both conserved end residues are part of each CDR3. The D gene is left open where the match is weak. Some rows mark clone size as missing; the rest say once, few, many or name a class of expanded clone.

TRBV6-5	TRBJ2-3	-	-	CASSYAGDTQYF	TGTGCCAGCAGTTATGCGGGGGATACGCAGTATTTT
TRBV5-4	TRBJ1-4	many	-	CASTLRTQKVGGEKLFF	TGTGCCAGCACCCTTCGGACACAAAAGGTCGGGGGTGAAAAACTGTTTTTT
TRBV6-1	TRBJ2-1	-	TRBD2	CASRGTSGSIEQFF	TGTGCCAGCAGAGGGACTAGCGGGAGTATTGAGCAGTTCTTC
TRBV7-6	TRBJ2-3	once	-	CASSFSTADTQYF	TGTGCCAGCAGCTTCTCGACCGCAGATACGCAGTATTTT
TRBV18	TRBJ2-3	-	TRBD1	CASSPQGTGPDTQYF	TGTGCCAGCTCACCACAGGGGACAGGACCAGATACGCAGTATTTT
TRBV10-3	TRBJ1-5	-	TRBD1	CAISDSGTGNGQPQHF	TGTGCCATCAGTGACTCCGGGACAGGGAATGGTCAGCCCCAGCATTTT
TRBV5-1	TRBJ1-5	-	-	CASSNQGPQPQHF	TGCGCCAGCAGCAATCAGGGACCCCAGCCCCAGCATTTT
TRBV18	TRBJ1-4	-	-	CASSPPVGREKLFF	TGTGCCAGCTCACCCCCAGTCGGACGGGAAAAACTGTTTTTT
TRBV11-2	TRBJ2-7	few	-	CASSLGLGWVYEQYF	TGTGCCAGCAGCTTAGGCCTCGGTTGGGTCTACGAGCAGTACTTC
TRBV5-4	TRBJ2-5	-	-	CASSPVGETQYF	TGTGCCAGCAGCCCCGTAGGAGAGACCCAGTACTTC
TRBV21-1	TRBJ2-7	-	-	CASRERDTAYEQYF	TGTGCCAGCAGGGAAAGGGACACTGCCTACGAGCAGTACTTC
TRBV14	TRBJ1-2	-	-	CASSQEGTGVDGYTF	TGTGCCAGCAGCCAAGAAGGAACAGGAGTGGATGGCTACACCTTC
TRBV5-1	TRBJ2-2	-	-	CASRPDRTTGELFF	TGCGCCAGCAGACCCGACAGGACCACCGGGGAGCTGTTTTTT
TRBV7-2	TRBJ2-2	few	-	CASSLRRSGGELFF	TGTGCCAGCAGCTTACGTCGCTCGGGCGGGGAGCTGTTTTTT
TRBV2	TRBJ1-2	-	TRBD1	CASASGQGNYGYTF	TGTGCCAGTGCATCAGGACAGGGGAACTATGGCTACACCTTC
TRBV19	TRBJ2-2	-	TRBD2	CASSMGTSLTGELFF	TGTGCCAGTAGCATGGGGACTAGCCTCACCGGGGAGCTGTTTTTT
TRBV29-1	TRBJ1-1	-	-	CSAHGRGGTEAFF	TGCAGCGCTCACGGAAGGGGGGGGACTGAAGCTTTCTTT
TRBV15	TRBJ2-3	once	-	CATSLGGIMSGDTQYF	TGTGCCACCAGCCTCGGAGGGATCATGTCGGGAGATACGCAGTATTTT
TRBV5-1	TRBJ2-5	few	TRBD2	CASSWLAGDQETQYF	TGCGCCAGCAGCTGGCTAGCGGGGGACCAAGAGACCCAGTACTTC
TRBV7-2	TRBJ2-1	-	TRBD2	CASSLGAAGGPVNNEQFF	TGTGCCAGCAGCTTAGGGGCAGCGGGAGGGCCAGTGAACAATGAGCAGTTCTTC
TRBV6-5	TRBJ2-7	-	-	CASSAGPRISYEQYF	TGTGCCAGCAGTGCGGGACCGCGAATCTCCTACGAGCAGTACTTC
TRBV4-3	TRBJ2-1	few	-	CASSQDSSSFNEQFF	TGCGCCAGCAGCCAAGATAGTTCCAGCTTCAATGAGCAGTTCTTC
TRBV29-1	TRBJ1-3	-	-	CSVASGNTIYF	TGCAGCGTTGCGAGTGGAAACACCATATATTTT
TRBV11-2	TRBJ2-7	-	-	CASSPRDEQYF	TGTGCCAGCAGCCCCCGGGACGAGCAGTACTTC
TRBV6-5	TRBJ1-1	-	TRBD1	CASRLTGATEAFF	TGTGCCAGCAGGTTGACAGGGGCGACTGAAGCTTTCTTT
TRBV5-4	TRBJ1-2	-	TRBD1	CASSYGQDYGYTF	TGTGCCAGCAGCTACGGACAGGACTATGGCTACACCTTC
TRBV11-2	TRBJ2-2	once	-	CASSLGSWGPSNTGELFF	TGTGCCAGCAGCTTAGGGAGCTGGGGGCCCTCGAACACCGGGGAGCTGTTTTTT
TRBV7-8	TRBJ2-1	-	-	CASEVRFEQFF	TGTGCCAGCGAGGTTAGATTCGAGCAGTTCTTC
TRBV7-9	TRBJ2-6	-	-	CASSVSGPTGANVLTF	TGTGCCAGCAGCGTATCGGGTCCGACTGGGGCCAACGTCCTGACTTTC
TRBV4-3	TRBJ2-2	-	-	CASSQEWGVVTGELFF	TGCGCCAGCAGCCAAGAATGGGGGGTAGTGACCGGGGAGCTGTTTTTT
TRBV18	TRBJ2-1	-	TRBD2	CASSPPTSGTGEQFF	TGTGCCAGCTCACCACCGACTAGCGGGACGGGTGAGCAGTTCTTC
TRBV4-1	TRBJ1-2	once	TRBD1	CASSQDQGAAYGYTF	TGCGCCAGCAGCCAAGACCAGGGGGCGGCCTATGGCTACACCTTC
TRBV29-1	TRBJ1-2	-	-	CSVGQGRGTNYGYTF	TGCAGCGTTGGTCAGGGAAGGGGCACCAACTATGGCTACACCTTC
TRBV20-1	TRBJ1-1	-	-	CSAQPGGEAFF	TGCAGTGCTCAGCCCGGAGGAGAAGCTTTCTTT
TRBV29-1	TRBJ1-2	once	-	CSVGGETYGYTF	TGCAGCGTTGGGGGGGAAACCTATGGCTACACCTTC
TRBV18	TRBJ1-5	-	-	CASSPQALGQPQHF	TGTGCCAGCTCACCCCAGGCATTGGGGCAGCCCCAGCATTTT
TRBV5-1	TRBJ2-7	-	TRBD1	CASSLGQGAHEQYF	TGCGCCAGCAGCTTGGGGCAGGGGGCCCACGAGCAGTACTTC
TRBV7-6	TRBJ2-5	-	TRBD1	CASSSLAGTGGIKTQYF	TGTGCCAGCAGCTCCTTAGCCGGGACAGGGGGCATTAAGACCCAGTACTTC
TRBV5-4	TRBJ2-7	-	TRBD1	CASSGTGVGVYEQYF	TGTGCCAGCAGCGGGACAGGCGTCGGTGTCTACGAGCAGTACTTC
TRBV21-1	TRBJ2-7	-	-	CASTIGPEQYF	TGTGCCAGCACTATAGGTCCCGAGCAGTACTTC